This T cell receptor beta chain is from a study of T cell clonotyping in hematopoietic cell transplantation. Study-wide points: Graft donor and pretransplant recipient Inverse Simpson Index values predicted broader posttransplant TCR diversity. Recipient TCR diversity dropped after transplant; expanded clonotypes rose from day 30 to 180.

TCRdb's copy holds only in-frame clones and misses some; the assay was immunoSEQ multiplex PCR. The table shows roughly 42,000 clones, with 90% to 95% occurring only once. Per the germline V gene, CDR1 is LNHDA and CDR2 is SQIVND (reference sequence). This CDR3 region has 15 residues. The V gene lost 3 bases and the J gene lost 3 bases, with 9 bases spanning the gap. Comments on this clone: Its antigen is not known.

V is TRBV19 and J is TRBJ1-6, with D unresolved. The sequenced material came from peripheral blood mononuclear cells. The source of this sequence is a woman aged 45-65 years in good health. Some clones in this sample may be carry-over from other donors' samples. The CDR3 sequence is CASSILGGYNSPLHF. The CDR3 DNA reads TGTGCCAGTAGTATTTTGGGAGGCTATAATTCACCCCTCCACTTT.